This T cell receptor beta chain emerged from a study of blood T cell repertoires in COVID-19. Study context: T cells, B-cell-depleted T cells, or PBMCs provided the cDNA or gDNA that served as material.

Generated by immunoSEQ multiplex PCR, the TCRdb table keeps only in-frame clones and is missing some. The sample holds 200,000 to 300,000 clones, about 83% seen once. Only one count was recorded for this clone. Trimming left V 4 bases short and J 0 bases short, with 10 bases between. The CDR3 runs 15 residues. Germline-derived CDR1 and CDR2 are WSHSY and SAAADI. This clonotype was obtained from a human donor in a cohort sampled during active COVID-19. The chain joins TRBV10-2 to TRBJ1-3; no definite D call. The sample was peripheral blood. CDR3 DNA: TGCGCCAGCAGTGGGCAGAGGAGCTCTGGAAACACCATATATTTT. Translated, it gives CASSGQRSSGNTIYF.